This TCR beta chain is drawn from a study of T cell repertoires in ileal Crohn's disease. TCRdb keeps only in-frame clones here, not all; method: immunoSEQ multiplex PCR. The data hold roughly 3,900 clones, with about 86% observed a single time. V lost 2 bases and J 0 bases, leaving 16 bases between the germline ends. CDR1 and CDR2 from the germline V gene are SGHNT and YENEEA. This CDR3 spans 17 amino acids. The rearrangement joins TRBV11-3 to TRBJ1-1; no reliable D call. Sequencing was carried out using ileal tissue. The clonotype was recovered from an adult with Crohn's disease. The CDR3 region is CASSLKWPAGMNTEAFF. CDR3 nucleotides: TGTGCCAGCAGCTTAAAATGGCCCGCAGGCATGAACACTGAAGCTTTCTTT.